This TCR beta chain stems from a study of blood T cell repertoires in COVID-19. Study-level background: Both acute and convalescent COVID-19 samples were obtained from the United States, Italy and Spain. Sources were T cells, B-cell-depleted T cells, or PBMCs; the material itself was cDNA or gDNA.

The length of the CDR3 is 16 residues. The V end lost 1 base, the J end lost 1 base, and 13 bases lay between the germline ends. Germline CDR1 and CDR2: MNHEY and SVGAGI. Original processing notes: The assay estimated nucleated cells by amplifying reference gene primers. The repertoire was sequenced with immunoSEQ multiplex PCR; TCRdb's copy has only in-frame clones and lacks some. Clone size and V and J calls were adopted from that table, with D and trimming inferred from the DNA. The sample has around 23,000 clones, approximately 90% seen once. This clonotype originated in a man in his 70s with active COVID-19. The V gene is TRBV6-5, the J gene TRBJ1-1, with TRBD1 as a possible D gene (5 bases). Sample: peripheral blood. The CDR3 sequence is CASSYFAGRSNTEAFF. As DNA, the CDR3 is TGTGCCAGCAGTTACTTCGCGGGACGGTCGAACACTGAAGCTTTCTTT.